The 14 T cell receptor beta chains presented below share a single source sample, sequenced in a study of blood T cell repertoires in COVID-19. Assay: immunoSEQ multiplex PCR; the TCRdb copy retains only in-frame clones and omits some. The data hold around 170,000 clones, with about 90% observed a single time. Sequencing was carried out using PBMCs or T cells enriched from blood (not recorded which). These receptors originate from a woman in her forties or fifties who had recovered from COVID-19.

The chain carries TRBV3-1 (or the pseudogene TRBV3-2) and TRBJ1-3; tentative D call: TRBD1 (6 bases). In germline, CDR1 is LGHDT, CDR2 YNNKEL (reference sequence). This CDR3 spans 15 amino acids. Trimming took off 3 bases at V and 4 bases at J, with 13 bases between the two ends. The CDR3 DNA is TGTGCCAGCAGCCACAGAGGGGGAAAGGGAAACACCATATATTTT. Encoded protein: CASSHRGGKGNTIYF.

The chain couples TRBV5-1 to TRBJ2-1, with 14 positions matching TRBD2. J was trimmed by 0 bases and V by 4 bases; bases with no gene match: 9. The CDR3 covers 19 residues. Germline values: CDR1 SGHRS, CDR2 YFSETQ. DNA of the CDR3: TGCGCCAGCAGCCGATCCTCCGGGACTAGCGGGGGCTCCTACAATGAGCAGTTCTTC. It yields the protein CASSRSSGTSGGSYNEQFF.

The chain has TRBV5-8 and TRBJ1-4; D may be TRBD1 (5 bases). The germline V gene encodes CDR1 SGHTS and CDR2 YDEGEE. CDR3 size: 13 residues. V lost 0 bases to trimming and J lost 6 bases, with 6 bases between them. The CDR3 bases are TGTGCCAGCAGCTTGGTAGGGGATGAAAAACTGTTTTTT. This sequence encodes CASSLVGDEKLFF.

The J gene is TRBJ1-2, the V gene TRBV12-5, with TRBD1 matching over 7 bases. V was clipped by 0 bases and J by 4 bases; unmatched bases: 5. The CDR3 has 15 residues. CDR1 is LGHNT and CDR2 is FRNRAP in the germline V gene. CDR3 sequence reads: CASGLVQGTVYGYTF. The CDR3 DNA reads as TGTGCTAGTGGTTTGGTACAGGGGACAGTCTATGGCTACACCTTC.

The genes are TRBV11-2 and TRBJ2-2, with no clear D. Germline loops: CDR1 SGHAT, CDR2 FQNNGV. This CDR3 is built from 13 residues. V was trimmed by 1 base and J by 4 bases, leaving 4 bases between them. DNA for the CDR3: TGTGCCAGCAGCTTAGCGGGCACCGGGGAGCTGTTTTTT. Amino acids: CASSLAGTGELFF.

The gene calls are TRBV11-3 and TRBJ2-7, with no clear D. The V end was cut by 7 bases, the J end by 1 base, with 11 bases between. The CDR3 is 13 amino acids. CDR1 and CDR2 (germline): SGHNT, YENEEA. This CDR3 reads CASTDPPSYEQYF. The CDR3 nucleotides read TGTGCCAGCACAGATCCACCGTCCTACGAGCAGTACTTC. Full variable domain (rest looked up from reference TRBV11-3 and TRBJ2-7): EAGVVQSPRYKIIEKKQPVAFWCNPISGHNTLYWYLQNLGQGPELLIRYENEEAVDDSQLPKDRFSAERLKGVDSTLKIQPAELGDSAVYLCASTDPPSYEQYFGPGTRLTVT.

This clone has just one count. The genes are TRBV7-2 and TRBJ1-2, with D possibly being TRBD1 (5 bases). This CDR3 has 14 amino acids. Looked up from germline, CDR1 is SGHTA and CDR2 is FQGNSA. The V end was cut by 3 bases, the J end by 0 bases, with 8 bases between. The CDR3 reads CASSLGLSNYGYTF. CDR3 in DNA: TGTGCCAGCAGCTTGGGACTGTCTAACTATGGCTACACCTTC.

The J gene is TRBJ2-1, the V gene TRBV27; D unresolved. Germline V CDR1 and CDR2: MNHEY, SMNVEV (reference sequence). V lost 5 bases and J lost 0, with 14 bases in between. CDR3 length: 16 amino acids. The CDR3 loop reads CASSPETPSSYNEQFF. As DNA, the CDR3 is TGTGCCAGCAGTCCCGAGACACCCAGCTCCTACAATGAGCAGTTCTTC.

This chain joins TRBV7-9 and TRBJ2-7; 9 bases match TRBD1. This CDR3 has 14 residues. The ends lost 3 bases at V and 2 bases at J; junction bases unmatched: 2. The germline CDR1 and CDR2 sequences are SEHNR and FQNEAQ (reference sequence). The CDR3 nucleotides read TGTGCCAGCAGCTTTGGGGACAGGGCCTACGAGCAGTACTTC. This translates into CASSFGDRAYEQYF.

J is TRBJ2-7 and V is TRBV29-1, with 9 nucleotides matching TRBD1. The CDR3 runs 14 residues. V was pared by 4 bases and J by 0 bases, with 4 bases of the junction left unmatched. Germline CDR1 reads SQVTM; CDR2 reads ANQGSEA. CDR3 bases: TGCAGCGTTGTGGACAGGGGCAGCTCCTACGAGCAGTACTTC. Residues: CSVVDRGSSYEQYF.

The gene calls are TRBV4-1 and TRBJ1-4; D is unclear. V gave up 5 bases and J gave up 3 bases, with 13 bases separating them. Germline V lookup: CDR1 MGHRA, CDR2 YSYEKL. The CDR3 sequence is 15 residues long. CDR3 residues: CASSGVWEANEKLFF. The DNA for the CDR3 is TGCGCCAGCAGCGGCGTTTGGGAGGCTAATGAAAAACTGTTTTTT.

This clone has more than one count but fewer than ten. The gene calls are TRBV30 and TRBJ2-1; D unclear. Trimming left V 0 bases short and J 8 bases short, with 5 bases between. The germline V gene has CDR1 GTSNPN and CDR2 SVGIG (reference sequence). The length of the CDR3 is 11 residues. For the CDR3, the DNA is TGTGCCTGGAGTGTACGCGATGAGCAGTTCTTC. The encoded protein is CAWSVRDEQFF.

The chain recombines TRBV11-3 with TRBJ2-1, with a tentative D call TRBD2 (6 bases). CDR1 is SGHNT and CDR2 is YENEEA in the germline V gene. Trimming took 5 bases from V and 0 from J, leaving 14 bases between them. The CDR3 runs to 16 residues. This CDR3 is CASSMGLSSSYNEQFF. In DNA, the CDR3 is TGTGCCAGCAGCATGGGACTTTCCAGCTCCTACAATGAGCAGTTCTTC.

This chain links TRBV4-2 with TRBJ2-1, with 8 bases fitting TRBD2. V dropped 0 bases and J dropped 6; count of bases not matched to a gene: 13. Germline CDR1 reads LGHNA; CDR2 reads YNFKEQ. CDR3 length: 18 amino acids. The CDR3 DNA is TGTGCCAGCAGCCAAGACGTCGTCGGCAGCGGGAGAGCCAATGAGCAGTTCTTC. This sequence encodes CASSQDVVGSGRANEQFF.